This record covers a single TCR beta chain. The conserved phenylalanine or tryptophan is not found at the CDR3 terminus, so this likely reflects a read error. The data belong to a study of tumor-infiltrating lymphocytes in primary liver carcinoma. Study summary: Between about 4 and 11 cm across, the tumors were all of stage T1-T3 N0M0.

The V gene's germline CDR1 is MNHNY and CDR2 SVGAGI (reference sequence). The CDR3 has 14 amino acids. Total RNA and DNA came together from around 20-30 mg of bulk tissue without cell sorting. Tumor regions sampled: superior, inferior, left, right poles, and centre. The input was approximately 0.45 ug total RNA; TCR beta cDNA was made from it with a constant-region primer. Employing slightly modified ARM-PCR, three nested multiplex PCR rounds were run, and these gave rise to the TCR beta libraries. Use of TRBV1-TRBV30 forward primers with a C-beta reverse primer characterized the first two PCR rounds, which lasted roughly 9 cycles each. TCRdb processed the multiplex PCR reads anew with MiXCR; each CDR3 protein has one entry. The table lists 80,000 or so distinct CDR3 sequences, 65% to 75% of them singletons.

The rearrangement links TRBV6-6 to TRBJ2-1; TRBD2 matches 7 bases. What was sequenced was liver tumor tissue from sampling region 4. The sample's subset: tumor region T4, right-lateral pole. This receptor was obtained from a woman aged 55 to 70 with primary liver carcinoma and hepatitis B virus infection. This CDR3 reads CGSSYRTSPDEQFV. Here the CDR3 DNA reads TGTGGCAGCAGTTACCGGACTAGTCCCGATGAGCAGTTCGTC.